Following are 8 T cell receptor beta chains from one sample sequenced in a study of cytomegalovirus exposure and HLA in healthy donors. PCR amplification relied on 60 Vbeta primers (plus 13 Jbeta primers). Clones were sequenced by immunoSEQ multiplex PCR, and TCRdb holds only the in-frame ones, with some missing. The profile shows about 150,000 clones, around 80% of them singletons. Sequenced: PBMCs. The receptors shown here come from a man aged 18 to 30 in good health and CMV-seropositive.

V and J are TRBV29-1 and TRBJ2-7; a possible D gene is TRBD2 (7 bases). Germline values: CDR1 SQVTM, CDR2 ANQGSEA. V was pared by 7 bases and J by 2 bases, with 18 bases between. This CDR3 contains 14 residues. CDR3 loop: CSADGGGGTYEQYF. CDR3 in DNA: TGCAGCGCCGATGGGGGAGGGGGGACCTACGAGCAGTACTTC.

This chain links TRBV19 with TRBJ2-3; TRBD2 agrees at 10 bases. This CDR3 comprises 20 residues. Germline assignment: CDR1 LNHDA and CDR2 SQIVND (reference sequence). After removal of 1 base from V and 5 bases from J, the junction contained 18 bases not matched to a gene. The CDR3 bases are TGTGCCAGTAGTATAGTTGGCAGCTCCCACGGGTTAGCGGGAGGAGATACGCAGTATTTT. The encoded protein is CASSIVGSSHGLAGGDTQYF.

The CDR3 is CASSPSPGLNNEQFF. The CDR3 bases are TGTGCCAGCAGCCCATCCCCGGGACTGAACAATGAGCAGTTCTTC. The chain recombines TRBV7-3 with TRBJ2-1; the D gene is possibly TRBD2 (6 bases). This CDR3 region has 15 residues. Germline V gives CDR1 SGHTA, CDR2 FQGTGA. Trimming took 5 bases from V and 5 from J, leaving 16 bases between them.

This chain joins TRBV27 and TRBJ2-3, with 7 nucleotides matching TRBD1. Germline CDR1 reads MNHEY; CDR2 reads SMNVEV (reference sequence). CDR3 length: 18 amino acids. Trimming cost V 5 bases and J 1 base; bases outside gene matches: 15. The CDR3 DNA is TGTGCCAGCAGTCTCGACAGGGATCGTTTGTTGGGCACAGATACGCAGTATTTT. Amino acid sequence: CASSLDRDRLLGTDTQYF.

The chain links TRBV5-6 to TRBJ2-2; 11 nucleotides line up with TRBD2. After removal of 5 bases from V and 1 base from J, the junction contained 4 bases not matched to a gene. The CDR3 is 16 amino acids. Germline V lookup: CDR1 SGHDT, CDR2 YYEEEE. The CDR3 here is CASRGLADRNTGELFF. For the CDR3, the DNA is TGTGCCAGCAGGGGACTAGCGGATAGGAACACCGGGGAGCTGTTTTTT.

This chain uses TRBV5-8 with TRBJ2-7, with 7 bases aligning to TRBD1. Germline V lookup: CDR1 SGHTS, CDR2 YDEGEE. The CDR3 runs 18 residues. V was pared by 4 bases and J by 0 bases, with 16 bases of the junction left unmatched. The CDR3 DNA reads TGTGCCAGCAGCGGACCACTCTTCGGGACAGCTTACTCCTACGAGCAGTACTTC. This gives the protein CASSGPLFGTAYSYEQYF.

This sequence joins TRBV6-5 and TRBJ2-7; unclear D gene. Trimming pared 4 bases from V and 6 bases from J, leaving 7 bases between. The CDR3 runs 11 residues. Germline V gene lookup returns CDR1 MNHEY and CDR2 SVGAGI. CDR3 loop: CASSFTGEQYF. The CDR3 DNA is TGTGCCAGCAGTTTCACGGGCGAGCAGTACTTC.

The CDR3 nucleotides read TGTGCCAGCAGTGCGACAGGGACCCGCACAGATACGCAGTATTTT. Protein product: CASSATGTRTDTQYF. The chain recombines TRBV2 with TRBJ2-3, with TRBD1 matching over 7 bases. The germline CDR1 and CDR2 sequences are SNHLY and FYNNEI. The V segment lost 4 bases and the J segment 1 base; nucleotides outside the gene matches: 5. CDR3 length: 15 amino acids.